The next 10 T cell receptor beta chains were all read from a single sample in a study of cytomegalovirus exposure and HLA in healthy donors. The PCR ran on 60 Vbeta and 13 Jbeta primers. Using immunoSEQ multiplex PCR, the repertoire was profiled, and TCRdb retains in-frame clones only, with some absent. The table includes 170,000 or so clones, roughly 86% detected once. What was sequenced was PBMCs. These receptors originate from a girl aged 10-17 years in good health and CMV-seropositive.

This clone was found once. V usage is TRBV27 and J usage is TRBJ1-1; D unresolved. This CDR3 has 14 residues. Trimming cost V 7 bases and J 6 bases, with 18 bases left between them. Germline-derived CDR1 and CDR2 are MNHEY and SMNVEV (reference sequence). Written as DNA, the CDR3 is TGTGCCAGCACCCAAAGGACGGGAGTCGCTGAAGCTTTCTTT. This codes for CASTQRTGVAEAFF.

This chain joins TRBV9 and TRBJ1-1; D may be TRBD1 (5 bases). V was pared by 4 bases and J by 3 bases, with 16 bases between. The CDR3 spans 15 residues. Germline assignment: CDR1 SGDLS and CDR2 YYNGEE. The CDR3 nucleotides read TGTGCCAGCAGCTCTTCGACAGCGACGTACACTGAAGCTTTCTTT. Its translation is CASSSSTATYTEAFF.

This clone has only a few counts. The V gene is TRBV12-2, the J gene TRBJ2-7; the table's D gene call, TRBD1, was not cross checked with the DNA. TRBV12-2 is flagged as a pseudogene. There are 14 residues in the CDR3. CDR3 protein: CASRPETGTYEQYF. CDR3 bases: TGTGCAAGTCGCCCTGAGACAGGTACCTACGAGCAGTACTTC.

As to this clone: One end of the junction fails to match germline, which may point to a read error. Other DNA sequences in the sample encode the same CDR3. The V call is TRBV7-9, the J call TRBJ1-1, with unresolved D. Germline V gene sequence: CDR1 SEHNR, CDR2 FQNEAQ (reference sequence). The CDR3 loop spans 11 amino acids. The CDR3 DNA reads TGTGCCAGTAGCTTACTCCGAGAGGCTTTCTTT. Translating it yields CASSLLREAFF.

This clone turned up a few times. The chain joins TRBV4-2 to TRBJ2-1, with TRBD2 matching 13 bases. The V segment lost 2 bases and the J segment 0 bases; nucleotides outside the gene matches: 10. Germline values: CDR1 LGHNA, CDR2 YNFKEQ. CDR3 length equals 20 residues. The CDR3 region is CASSQLTSGGLSFSYNEQFF. In nucleotides, the CDR3 is TGTGCCAGCAGCCAACTGACTAGCGGGGGGCTTAGTTTCTCCTACAATGAGCAGTTCTTC.

The chain carries TRBV4-1 and TRBJ2-7, with a tentative D call TRBD1 (6 bases). The CDR3 is made up of 15 amino acids. Germline V lookup: CDR1 MGHRA, CDR2 YSYEKL. V lost 0 bases, J lost 1 base, and 10 bases lay in between. Here the CDR3 DNA reads TGCGCCAGCAGCCAAGATAACGGACAGTCCTACGAGCAGTACTTC. This codes for CASSQDNGQSYEQYF.

The chain couples TRBV11-2 to TRBJ1-1, with D perhaps TRBD1 (6 bases). The CDR3 is 16 residues long. Trimming removed 7 bases from V and 0 bases from J, with 18 bases in between. Germline values: CDR1 SGHAT, CDR2 FQNNGV. CDR3 loop: CASTIQVGAVNTEAFF. The DNA of the CDR3 is TGTGCCAGCACCATCCAGGTGGGGGCGGTGAACACTGAAGCTTTCTTT.

The chain carries TRBV2 and TRBJ1-1; TRBD1 agrees at 8 bases. This CDR3 is 14 amino acids long. V trimming: 2 bases; J trimming: 11 bases; junction bases outside the gene matches: 10. Germline V gene sequence: CDR1 SNHLY, CDR2 FYNNEI. The DNA of the CDR3 is TGTGCCAGCAGTGAATCTCGTGGCCGGGACAGGGCTTTCTTT. Its translation is CASSESRGRDRAFF.

V usage is TRBV29-1 and J usage is TRBJ1-2, with 11 positions matching TRBD1. Trimming at V came to 3 bases and at J to 5 bases, leaving 8 bases not matched to a gene. Germline V CDR1 and CDR2: SQVTM, ANQGSEA. The CDR3 spans 15 residues. CDR3 sequence (DNA): TGCAGCGTTGATAGGGGACAGGGGGGAAAATATGGCTACACCTTC. Translated: CSVDRGQGGKYGYTF.

This CDR3 reads CASSLSPDGNQPQHF. Written as DNA, the CDR3 is TGTGCCAGCAGTTTATCGCCAGATGGCAATCAGCCCCAGCATTTT. The rearrangement uses TRBV27 and TRBJ1-5; D is uncertain. V was pared by 0 bases and J by 2 bases, with 8 bases between. The CDR3 runs to 15 residues. Germline loops: CDR1 MNHEY, CDR2 SMNVEV (reference sequence).